Presented here are 25 T cell receptor beta chains from one specimen sequenced in a study of response to subunit inactivated influenza vaccine. TCRdb processed the RT-PCR reads anew with MiXCR; each CDR3 protein has one entry. The sample shows over 800,000 distinct CDR3 sequences, around 21% of them seen only once. This specimen was PBMCs from blood, taken 5 to 6 days after vaccination. The receptor source for this set is a man in his forties or fifties who received an inactivated influenza vaccine.

The chain uses TRBV5-4 and TRBJ2-7; tentative D call: TRBD1 (7 bases). The germline V gene has CDR1 SGHNT and CDR2 YYREEE (reference sequence). The ends were cut back, 6 bases at V and 0 bases at J, with 16 bases in the middle. CDR3 length: 15 residues. CDR3 DNA sequence: TGTGCCAGCAAACCCAGGGGGGCCACCTCCTACGAGCAGTACTTC. Translating it yields CASKPRGATSYEQYF.

This clonotype showed up just a few times. The genes are TRBV5-1 and TRBJ2-2; TRBD2 is a possible D gene (6 bases). V was shortened by 4 bases and J by 4 bases, with 17 bases between the two germline ends. CDR3 size: 16 residues. CDR1 is SGHRS and CDR2 is YFSETQ in the germline V gene. The CDR3 nucleotides read TGCGCCAGCAGCCCCGGGACTCCTACACCCACCGGGGAGCTGTTTTTT. The encoded protein is CASSPGTPTPTGELFF.

The sample holds many counts of this clonotype. V and J are TRBV7-2 and TRBJ2-4; the D call may be TRBD1 or TRBD2 (5 bases each). Germline V gene lookup returns CDR1 SGHTA and CDR2 FQGNSA. The V and J ends lost 4 bases and 2 bases respectively, with 9 bases between them. The CDR3 is made up of 14 amino acids. The CDR3 region is CASSSGTTKNIQYF. The CDR3 DNA is TGTGCCAGCAGCTCCGGGACCACCAAAAACATTCAGTACTTC.

V is TRBV6-1 and J is TRBJ2-3; 8 bases are shared with TRBD1. The CDR3 is 15 residues long. Germline trimming cut 2 bases from V and 4 bases from J; bases unmatched to any gene: 5. The germline gives CDR1 MNHNS, CDR2 SASEGT. As DNA, the CDR3 is TGTGCCAGCAGTGAAAGGACAGGGTACCCAGATACGCAGTATTTT. Amino acid sequence: CASSERTGYPDTQYF.

The V gene is TRBV5-1, the J gene TRBJ2-2; 9 nucleotides align to TRBD2. This CDR3 has 15 residues. Germline loops: CDR1 SGHRS, CDR2 YFSETQ. With V trimmed by 2 bases and J by 3 bases, 2 bases remained unmatched. CDR3 sequence: CASSFIAGDTGELFF. Here the CDR3 DNA reads TGCGCCAGCAGCTTTATAGCGGGAGACACCGGGGAGCTGTTTTTT.

The chain combines TRBV6-2 or TRBV6-3 with TRBJ2-7, with D uncertain. This CDR3 contains 14 residues. Per germline, CDR1 MNHEY and CDR2 SVGEGT. Trimming removed 6 bases from V and 2 bases from J, with 14 bases in between. The CDR3 is CASRTDLGTYEQYF. CDR3 DNA sequence: TGTGCCAGCAGAACCGACCTCGGAACCTACGAGCAGTACTTC.

A few counts support this clonotype. The rearrangement uses TRBV19 and TRBJ1-6, with 9 positions matching TRBD1. This CDR3 contains 14 residues. J lost 10 bases, V lost 4 bases, and 5 bases had no gene match. Looked up from germline, CDR1 is LNHDA and CDR2 is SQIVND (reference sequence). DNA for the CDR3: TGTGCCAGTAGTAAGGGACAGGGACAATCACCCCTCCACTTT. Protein sequence: CASSKGQGQSPLHF.

This clonotype has only one observation. At one end the junction does not follow the germline gene, possibly because of a read error. The genes are TRBV6-6 and TRBJ2-7; no definite D call. CDR1 and CDR2 (germline): MNHNY, SVGAGI (reference sequence). The CDR3 loop spans 12 amino acids. The CDR3 nucleotides are TGTGCCAGCAGTGCCTCCGGGCCCCTCAAGGACTTC. Translated: CASSASGPLKDF.

This clonotype was counted ten times or more. This CDR3 is CATSRSPAQPQHF. In DNA form, the CDR3 reads TGTGCCACCAGCAGATCCCCGGCGCAGCCCCAGCATTTT. The J gene is TRBJ1-5, the V gene TRBV15; D is ambiguous. V was cut by 2 bases and J by 7 bases, with 9 bases left in between. This CDR3 has 13 amino acids. In germline, CDR1 is LNHNV, CDR2 YYDKDF (reference sequence).

This clonotype occurred a few times. This chain connects TRBV12-3 or TRBV12-4 to TRBJ1-2; TRBD1 matches 9 bases. J gave up 7 bases and V 3 bases, and 6 bases lay outside the gene matches. This CDR3 has 14 amino acids. CDR3 in amino acids: CASSLGQGFIGYTF. The CDR3 DNA is TGTGCCAGCAGTTTGGGACAGGGCTTTATTGGCTACACCTTC.

This clonotype was observed many times. The chain recombines TRBV13 with TRBJ2-3; D remains ambiguous. CDR1 and CDR2 from the germline V gene are PRHDT and FYEKMQ (reference sequence). The CDR3 loop spans 13 amino acids. Trimming cost V 4 bases and J 0 bases, with 5 bases left between them. This chain's CDR3 is CASSYPSTDTQYF. The CDR3 DNA follows: TGTGCCAGCAGCTACCCAAGCACAGATACGCAGTATTTT.

The genes are TRBV14 and TRBJ1-2; 9 positions agree with TRBD1. Looked up from germline, CDR1 is SGHDN and CDR2 is FVKESK. After removal of 4 bases from V and 4 bases from J, the junction contained 10 bases not matched to a gene. This CDR3 is built from 16 residues. CDR3 sequence: CASSPTQQGAGYGYTF. CDR3 nucleotides: TGTGCCAGCAGCCCAACCCAACAGGGGGCTGGCTATGGCTACACCTTC.

The gene calls are TRBV9 and TRBJ2-7; D is perhaps TRBD2 (6 bases). Trimming removed 0 bases from V and 2 bases from J, with 12 bases in between. The CDR3 contains 15 residues. CDR1 is SGDLS, CDR2 YYNGEE, per germline. As DNA, the CDR3 is TGTGCCAGCAGCGTAGAACCGCGGGACCCCTACGAGCAGTACTTC. Translating gives CASSVEPRDPYEQYF.

The V and J genes are TRBV24-1 and TRBJ2-5, with D possibly being TRBD1 (5 bases). The V end was cut by 5 bases, the J end by 1 base, with 10 bases between. Germline CDR1 and CDR2: KGHDR and SFDVKD. This CDR3 spans 14 amino acids. Written as DNA, the CDR3 is TGTGCCACCAGTGTCGACAGATTCCAAGAGACCCAGTACTTC. Its protein product is CATSVDRFQETQYF.

The rearrangement links TRBV6-5 to TRBJ2-1, with a weak D call TRBD2 (7 bases). This CDR3 has 16 residues. Germline V lookup: CDR1 MNHEY, CDR2 SVGAGI. Trimming left V 0 bases short and J 9 bases short, with 18 bases between. The DNA for the CDR3 is TGTGCCAGCAGTTACTCCCGGGGGGCCTTTTTGAGTGAGCAGTTCTTC. It specifies CASSYSRGAFLSEQFF.

There are a few counts of this clonotype. This sequence joins TRBV7-8 and TRBJ1-1, with D tentatively TRBD1 (6 bases). The CDR3 spans 14 residues. Trimming removed 5 bases from V and 5 bases from J, with 15 bases in between. Germline CDR1 is SGHVS and CDR2 is FQNEAQ. The CDR3 DNA is TGTGCCAGCAGCCCGCCAGGGGTCGGTACTGAAGCTTTCTTT. Translated, it gives CASSPPGVGTEAFF. Drawing the rest from reference TRBV7-8 and TRBJ1-1, the complete variable domain is GAGVSQSPRYKVAKRGQDVALRCDPISGHVSLFWYQQALGQGPEFLTYFQNEAQLDKSGLPSDRFFAERPEGSVSTLKIQRTQQEDSAVYLCASSPPGVGTEAFFGQGTRLTVV.

This chain joins TRBV5-6 and TRBJ2-1; D not certain. V lost 2 bases and J lost 16, with 22 bases in between. The CDR3 sequence is 14 residues long. Germline assignment: CDR1 SGHDT and CDR2 YYEEEE. Here the CDR3 DNA reads TGTGCCAGCAGCTTAACCAGTCAGGTTAGAGCAGGATTCTTC. It translates to CASSLTSQVRAGFF.

The gene calls are TRBV29-1 and TRBJ2-3; TRBD1 is a possible D gene (5 bases). Trimming stripped 4 bases from V and 1 base from J, with 15 bases between. Per the germline V gene, CDR1 is SQVTM and CDR2 is ANQGSEA. The CDR3 runs 15 residues. In DNA form, the CDR3 reads TGCAGCGTTGTTCCCAGGGTGATTGGCACAGATACGCAGTATTTT. This sequence encodes CSVVPRVIGTDTQYF.

This clonotype was seen more than once but under ten times. The chain is built from TRBV7-9 and TRBJ2-1; 7 bases fit TRBD2. Looked up from germline, CDR1 is SEHNR and CDR2 is FQNEAQ (reference sequence). The V segment lost 2 bases and the J segment 5 bases; nucleotides outside the gene matches: 9. The CDR3 runs 16 residues. The CDR3 loop is CASSLLGGSADNEQFF. In DNA form, the CDR3 reads TGTGCCAGCAGCTTATTGGGCGGGAGTGCTGACAATGAGCAGTTCTTC.

This clonotype appeared a few times. This sequence joins TRBV20-1 and TRBJ1-1; 7 bases line up with TRBD1. The germline V gene encodes CDR1 DFQATT and CDR2 SNEGSKA (reference sequence). The CDR3 has 11 residues. CDR3 protein: CAAGGNTEAFF. CDR3 bases: TGCGCCGCAGGGGGGAACACTGAAGCTTTCTTT.

This clonotype was counted only a few times. The chain uses TRBV29-1 and TRBJ2-2; 9 nucleotides agree with TRBD1. The CDR3 loop spans 16 amino acids. Unmatched junction bases numbered 7, after V lost 1 base and J lost 4 bases. Germline-derived CDR1 and CDR2 are SQVTM and ANQGSEA. The CDR3: CSVEGQGVGVTGELFF. For the CDR3, the DNA is TGCAGCGTTGAAGGACAGGGGGTGGGGGTCACCGGGGAGCTGTTTTTT.

The rearrangement joins TRBV7-9 to TRBJ1-1, with a weak D call TRBD1 (5 bases). The germline V gene has CDR1 SEHNR and CDR2 FQNEAQ (reference sequence). This CDR3 has 13 amino acids. Between the trimmed V and J ends, which lost 6 bases and 1 base, there was a span of 9 bases. The CDR3 sequence: CASRIGANTEAFF. CDR3 coding DNA: TGTGCCAGCAGGATAGGGGCGAACACTGAAGCTTTCTTT.

The chain employs TRBV5-1 and TRBJ2-5; TRBD2 matches at 7 bases. The CDR3 consists of 18 residues. In germline, CDR1 is SGHRS, CDR2 YFSETQ. The V segment lost 2 bases and the J segment 0 bases; nucleotides outside the gene matches: 13. DNA of the CDR3: TGCGCCAGCAGCTTCCCCCGAGGGCTAGCGGAGGACCAAGAGACCCAGTACTTC. Its protein is CASSFPRGLAEDQETQYF.

The gene calls are TRBV9 and TRBJ2-1; 10 nucleotides match TRBD2. J was trimmed by 9 bases and V by 3 bases; bases with no gene match: 12. The CDR3 sequence is 16 residues long. Germline CDR1 and CDR2: SGDLS and YYNGEE. The CDR3 DNA sequence: TGTGCCAGCAGCGCCGAGGGTCTAGCGGGAGTTCGTGAGCAGTTCTTC. Translated, it gives CASSAEGLAGVREQFF.

In its sample, this clonotype was seen a few times. The rearrangement links TRBV4-3 to TRBJ2-1; 7 nucleotides match TRBD2. The CDR3 extends over 17 amino acids. CDR1 and CDR2 from the germline V gene are LGHNA and YSLEER. J lost 1 base, V lost 4 bases, and 10 bases had no gene match. The CDR3 here is CASSRSGTVVSYNEQFF. The DNA for the CDR3 is TGCGCCAGCAGCCGAAGCGGGACGGTGGTATCCTACAATGAGCAGTTCTTC.